This T cell receptor (beta chain) was documented in a study of blood T cells in healthy people across ages. This clonotype occurred a few times. A J-beta primer mix and a sample-barcoded 5' primer were used in a second PCR of roughly 6 to 12 cycles. TCRdb analysed the 5' RACE reads with MiXCR anew, one entry per CDR3 protein. Counted here are hundreds of thousands of distinct CDR3 sequences, roughly a quarter occurring once; the ten biggest clones make up 3% to 4.5%. Germline V gene sequence: CDR1 DFQATT, CDR2 SNEGSKA (reference sequence). CDR3 length equals 15 residues. Germline trimming cut 3 bases from V and 1 base from J; bases unmatched to any gene: 7. These data also formed part of another study, on T cells of mothers and their children.

The sequence was obtained from a boy aged 2 to 9 in good health. This chain joins TRBV20-1 and TRBJ2-7; 9 bases are a match to TRBD2. Sequenced material: blood. The CDR3 loop is CSASSTSGISYEQYF. The CDR3 nucleotides are TGCAGTGCTAGCTCGACTAGCGGCATTTCCTACGAGCAGTACTTC.